This TCR beta chain is from a study of regulatory T cells in long-lasting Graves disease. In building TCR beta libraries, iRepertoire HTBI primers were used together with Arm-PCR of CDR3 regions. TCRdb reprocessed the multiplex PCR reads via MiXCR and lists one record per CDR3 protein. The sample holds about 350,000 distinct CDR3 sequences; approximately 15% are singletons and the top ten take 25% to 30%. Germline V gene sequence: CDR1 DFQATT, CDR2 SNEGSKA (reference sequence). CDR3 length equals 15 residues. Trimming left V 6 bases short and J 0 bases short, with 15 bases between. Documented time point: newly diagnosed GD, antithyroid drugs for less than 3 months. The authors made the TCR library using RNA they extracted from PBMCs. EDTA tubes held roughly 10 milliliters of peripheral blood from each patient. Another study also made use of these data, one on T cells in Graves' hyperthyroidism and ophthalmopathy. From that second work: A set of HTBI primers served as the primers for a first-round RT-PCR of the TCR CDR3.

This sequence was found in a man aged 35-49 years with Graves disease. The starting material was peripheral blood mononuclear cells (PBMCs), obtained at new diagnosis, from a patient treated with antithyroid drugs. The V and J genes are TRBV20-1 and TRBJ1-5, with D unresolved. Here the CDR3 reads CSASDPFISNQPQHF. In DNA form, the CDR3 reads TGCAGTGCCTCGGACCCCTTCATTAGCAATCAGCCCCAGCATTTT.